This TCR beta chain was identified in a study of long-term antiretroviral therapy in people with HIV. Sequencing relied on immunoSEQ assay v3.0, run at survey level. Here immunoSEQ multiplex PCR was the method, and the copy in TCRdb shows in-frame clones only, minus some. The data contain 11,000 or so clones, roughly 79% of them singletons. Germline-derived CDR1 and CDR2 are LNHDA and SQIVND (reference sequence). Trimming removed 9 bases at V and 2 bases at J, with 10 bases between. The CDR3 covers 12 residues. The chain is built from TRBV19 and TRBJ1-1; D may be TRBD1 (6 bases). The sequence came from a woman aged 40 to 50 with HIV. The sequencing here drew on unsorted PBMCs, taken 0.8 years before starting antiretroviral therapy. The CDR3 sequence is CASTGYNTEAFF. The CDR3 DNA sequence: TGTGCCAGCACAGGGTATAACACTGAAGCTTTCTTT.